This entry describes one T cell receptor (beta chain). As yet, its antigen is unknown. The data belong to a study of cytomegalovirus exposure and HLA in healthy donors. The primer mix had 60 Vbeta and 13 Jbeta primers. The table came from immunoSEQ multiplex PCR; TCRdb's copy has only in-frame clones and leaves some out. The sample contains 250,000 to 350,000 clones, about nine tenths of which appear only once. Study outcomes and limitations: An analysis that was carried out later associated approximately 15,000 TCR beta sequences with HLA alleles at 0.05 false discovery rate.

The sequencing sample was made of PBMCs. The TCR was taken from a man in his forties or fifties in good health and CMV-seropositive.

For the CDR3, the DNA is TGTGCCAGCAGCTTATGGCTGGGGGCGTCCTACGAGCAGTACTTC. This codes for CASSLWLGASYEQYF. V is TRBV7-2 and J is TRBJ2-7; maybe TRBD1 (6 bases). Trimming shortened V by 2 bases and J by 1 base, and 12 bases separated the two germline ends. Germline V CDR1 and CDR2: SGHTA, FQGNSA. This CDR3 is built from 15 residues.